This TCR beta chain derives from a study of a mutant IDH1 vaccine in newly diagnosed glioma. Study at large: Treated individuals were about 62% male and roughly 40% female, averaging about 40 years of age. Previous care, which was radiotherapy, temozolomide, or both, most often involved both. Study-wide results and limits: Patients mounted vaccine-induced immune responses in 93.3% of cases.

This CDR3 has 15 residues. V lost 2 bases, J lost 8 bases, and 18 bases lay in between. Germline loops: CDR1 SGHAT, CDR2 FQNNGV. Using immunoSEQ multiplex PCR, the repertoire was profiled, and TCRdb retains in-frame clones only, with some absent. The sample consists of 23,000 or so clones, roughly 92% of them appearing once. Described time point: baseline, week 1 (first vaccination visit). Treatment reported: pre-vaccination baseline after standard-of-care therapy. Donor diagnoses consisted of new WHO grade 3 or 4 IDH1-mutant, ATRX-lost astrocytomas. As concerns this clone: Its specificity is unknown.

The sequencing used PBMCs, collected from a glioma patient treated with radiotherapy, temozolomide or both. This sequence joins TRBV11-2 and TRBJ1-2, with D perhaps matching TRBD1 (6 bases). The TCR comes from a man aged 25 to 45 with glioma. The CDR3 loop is CASSLITGRGYGYTF. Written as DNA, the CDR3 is TGTGCCAGCAGCTTAATTACAGGGCGTGGGTACGGCTACACCTTC.